One sample yielded the 21 T cell receptor beta chains listed below, sequenced in a study of T cells in Graves' hyperthyroidism and ophthalmopathy. It was RNA transcripts that yielded the amplified TCR beta CDR3 regions. During a first-round RT-PCR of the TCR CDR3, the HTBI primer set was used. One entry per CDR3 protein, called by TCRdb with MiXCR from the multiplex PCR reads. This table has 96,000 or so distinct CDR3 sequences, around 52% appearing once. Sequences were obtained from blood. All receptors come from a woman in her thirties or forties with Graves' hyperthyroidism.

This clonotype was picked up one time. Since the CDR3 does not end with the conserved phenylalanine or tryptophan, this likely comes from a read error. Because the CDR3's place on the DNA is in doubt, the DNA is left out and the CDR3 is given as listed by TCRdb. The rearrangement links TRBV10-3 to TRBJ2-2; the D call in the table, TRBD1, was not verified against the DNA. The CDR3 is 15 amino acids long, termini counted. Germline V gene lookup returns CDR1 ENHRY and CDR2 SYGVKD. CDR3 in amino acids: CAISADRSNTGELVP.

The sample holds many counts of this clonotype. V gene TRBV7-2 combines with J gene TRBJ1-1; D not certain. The CDR3 length is 15 residues. The germline CDR1 and CDR2 sequences are SGHTA and FQGNSA. Trimming pared 1 base from V and 2 bases from J, leaving 11 bases between. The CDR3 sequence is CASSLVLGGNTEAFF. Written as DNA, the CDR3 is TGTGCCAGCAGCTTAGTTCTGGGAGGAAACACTGAAGCTTTCTTT.

This clonotype has ten or more counts. This sequence joins TRBV20-1 and TRBJ2-7; 15 nucleotides agree with TRBD2. The CDR3 has 18 residues. V shed 3 bases and J 4 bases; nucleotides not matched to a gene: 13. Germline CDR1 reads DFQATT; CDR2 reads SNEGSKA (reference sequence). The CDR3 is CSARGELGTSGRIYEQYF. CDR3 coding DNA: TGCAGTGCTAGGGGCGAACTCGGGACTAGCGGGAGGATATACGAGCAGTACTTC.

The chain uses TRBV20-1 and TRBJ2-5; D unclear. The CDR3 is 11 residues long. V shed 1 base and J shed 4 bases, with 4 bases lying between them. Looked up from germline, CDR1 is DFQATT and CDR2 is SNEGSKA (reference sequence). The CDR3 region is CSARVGETQYF. CDR3 nucleotides: TGCAGTGCTAGAGTGGGAGAGACCCAGTACTTC.

The chain couples TRBV7-2 to TRBJ2-7; 9 bases fit TRBD2. Germline-derived CDR1 and CDR2 are SGHTA and FQGNSA. Trimming removed 6 bases from V and 3 bases from J; junction bases left unmatched: 9. The CDR3 contains 15 residues. CDR3 in DNA: TGTGCCAGCAGTTTGTTTGGGACTAGCAGCTACGAGCAGTACTTC. Amino acid sequence: CASSLFGTSSYEQYF.

Written as DNA, the CDR3 is TGCAGTGCCACTAGCGGAGATTTTAACTATGGCTACACCTTC. It is translated as CSATSGDFNYGYTF. The J gene is TRBJ1-2, the V gene TRBV20-1; D gene ambiguous. The CDR3 totals 14 residues. Germline values: CDR1 DFQATT, CDR2 SNEGSKA (reference sequence). V was clipped by 6 bases and J by 1 base, with 15 bases between them.

The chain joins TRBV10-3 to TRBJ1-1, with 7 bases lining up with TRBD1. The CDR3 has 15 amino acids. Germline CDR1 ENHRY, CDR2 SYGVKD. V was pared by 4 bases and J by 1 base, with 6 bases of the junction left unmatched. CDR3 protein: CAISVRDRQNTEAFF. DNA of the CDR3: TGTGCCATCAGTGTGAGGGACAGACAGAACACTGAAGCTTTCTTT.

This clonotype was counted many times. The chain uses TRBV9 and TRBJ2-7, with D uncertain. The V and J ends lost 0 bases and 6 bases respectively, with 13 bases between them. CDR1 SGDLS and CDR2 YYNGEE come from the germline V gene. This CDR3 is built from 14 residues. The CDR3 here is CASSVEPIEVEQYF. The CDR3 region has the DNA TGTGCCAGCAGCGTAGAACCGATAGAGGTCGAGCAGTACTTC.

This clonotype was observed a few times. The V gene is TRBV7-9, the J gene TRBJ1-2; 7 bases map to TRBD1. Germline CDR1 reads SEHNR; CDR2 reads FQNEAQ (reference sequence). The CDR3 length is 13 residues. J was trimmed by 2 bases and V by 11 bases; bases with no gene match: 8. This CDR3 is CAYPDRINYGYTF. Here the CDR3 DNA reads TGTGCCTACCCGGACAGGATAAACTATGGCTACACCTTC.

The gene calls are TRBV6-1 and TRBJ2-5, with TRBD2 matching over 9 bases. CDR1 is MNHNS, CDR2 SASEGT, per germline. V was pared by 8 bases and J by 5 bases, with 6 bases of the junction left unmatched. The CDR3 contains 13 residues. CDR3 nucleotide sequence: TGTGCCAGCGCCAGGACTAGCGTGGAGACCCAGTACTTC. It translates to CASARTSVETQYF.

On this clonotype: One base away lies a much larger clone, so this may be a sequencing read error. A read error is likely, as this CDR3 ends without the conserved phenylalanine or tryptophan. The chain couples TRBV6-5 to TRBJ2-7, with TRBD2 matching 11 bases. J gave up 3 bases and V 6 bases, and 7 bases lay outside the gene matches. Germline V gene sequence: CDR1 MNHEY, CDR2 SVGAGI. The CDR3 is 15 residues long. CDR3 bases: TGTGCCAGCAGCCTTACTAGCGGGAGAGGCTACGAGCAGTACTCC. Its protein product is CASSLTSGRGYEQYS.

V gene TRBV20-1 combines with J gene TRBJ2-3; 10 bases are shared with TRBD1. This CDR3 contains 15 residues. Germline V lookup: CDR1 DFQATT, CDR2 SNEGSKA (reference sequence). The trim removed 6 bases at V and 6 bases at J, leaving 12 bases unmatched. The CDR3: CSALGTGAVRDTQYF. The CDR3 nucleotides read TGCAGTGCCCTCGGGACAGGGGCCGTCAGGGATACGCAGTATTTT.

As regards this clonotype: With a much larger clone just one base away, this may be a read error. J is TRBJ2-2 and V is TRBV7-8; 7 positions match TRBD2. Germline CDR1 reads SGHVS; CDR2 reads FQNEAQ. This CDR3 is built from 16 residues. CDR3 nucleotide sequence: TGTGCCAGTAGTATAGATGGGACTACGAACACCAGGGAGCTGTTTTTT. It is translated as CASSIDGTTNTRELFF.

The chain employs TRBV7-2 and TRBJ1-5; no reliable D call. Germline V gene lookup returns CDR1 SGHTA and CDR2 FQGNSA. V gave up 3 bases and J gave up 5 bases, with 23 bases separating them. CDR3 length: 18 amino acids. CDR3 loop: CASSLKPPVIKLDQPQHF. The CDR3 bases are TGTGCCAGCAGCTTGAAGCCCCCCGTCATCAAGTTAGATCAGCCCCAGCATTTT.

This clonotype was counted at least ten times. The chain employs TRBV10-3 and TRBJ1-3, with 9 nucleotides matching TRBD1. The germline gives CDR1 ENHRY, CDR2 SYGVKD. This CDR3 spans 11 amino acids. Trimming took 11 bases from V and 8 from J; bases not matched to a gene: 4. The CDR3 here is CAVRDRDTIYF. CDR3 sequence (DNA): TGTGCCGTACGGGACAGGGACACCATATATTTT.

This clonotype showed up many times. J is TRBJ2-5 and V is TRBV7-8, with 11 bases that match TRBD1. Unmatched junction bases numbered 2, after V lost 1 base and J lost 4 bases. CDR1 and CDR2 (germline): SGHVS, FQNEAQ. The CDR3 totals 15 residues. The CDR3 region has the DNA TGTGCCAGCAGCTTAGGGACAGGGGGCGCAGAGACCCAGTACTTC. It translates to CASSLGTGGAETQYF.

Ten or more counts support this clonotype. The chain combines TRBV7-3 with TRBJ2-2, with D possibly being TRBD1 or TRBD2 (5 bases each). This CDR3 contains 14 residues. V lost 8 bases to trimming and J lost 5 bases, with 15 bases between them. In germline, CDR1 is SGHTA, CDR2 FQGTGA. CDR3 in amino acids: CASRWGRGTGELFF. CDR3 nucleotide sequence: TGTGCCAGCCGGTGGGGGAGAGGTACCGGGGAGCTGTTTTTT.

This clonotype was detected many times. The chain links TRBV5-1 to TRBJ1-4; D may be TRBD1 (5 bases). V was pared by 5 bases and J by 6 bases, with 14 bases between. The CDR3 totals 14 residues. Germline CDR1 is SGHRS and CDR2 is YFSETQ. The CDR3 DNA reads TGCGCCAGCAGAGGTGGGCAGGGTTATGAAAAACTGTTTTTT. It is translated as CASRGGQGYEKLFF.

This clonotype was counted a single time. The rearrangement links TRBV15 to TRBJ2-5; D might be TRBD2 (6 bases). V lost 1 base to trimming and J lost 5 bases, with 14 bases between them. From germline, CDR1 is LNHNV and CDR2 YYDKDF (reference sequence). This CDR3 comprises 15 residues. CDR3 sequence reads: CATSRGRGGGETQYF. The CDR3 region has the DNA TGTGCCACCAGCAGAGGGAGGGGAGGCGGGGAGACCCAGTACTTC. The full variable domain, its missing parts supplied by reference TRBV15 and TRBJ2-5, is DAMVIQNPRYQVTQFGKPVTLSCSQTLNHNVMYWYQQKSSQAPKLLFHYYDKDFNNEADTPDNFQSRRPNTSFCFLDIRSPGLGDTAMYLCATSRGRGGGETQYFGPGTRLLVL.

This clonotype was detected ten times or more. This chain connects TRBV7-9 to TRBJ2-5, with D hard to call. This CDR3 spans 14 amino acids. V lost 1 base and J lost 5, with 11 bases in between. Germline-derived CDR1 and CDR2 are SEHNR and FQNEAQ (reference sequence). CDR3 in DNA: TGTGCCAGCAGCTTAGGGTCTTCGGTGGAGACCCAGTACTTC. Translation: CASSLGSSVETQYF.

This clonotype was seen only a few times. The chain has TRBV6-6 and TRBJ1-2; D not resolved. The CDR3 has 15 residues. CDR1 MNHNY and CDR2 SVGAGI come from the germline V gene (reference sequence). Trimming left V 5 bases short and J 6 bases short, with 19 bases between. DNA of the CDR3: TGTGCCAGCAGTCCCTCTGCCGGGCCCTGGGATGGCTACACCTTC. It is translated as CASSPSAGPWDGYTF.